Following are 11 T cell receptor beta chains from one sample sequenced in a study of T cells in Graves' hyperthyroidism and ophthalmopathy. Amplified TCR beta CDR3 regions derived from RNA transcripts. The study used the HTBI primer set for a first-round RT-PCR of the TCR CDR3. TCRdb reprocessed the multiplex PCR reads via MiXCR and lists one record per CDR3 protein. The repertoire holds about 700,000 distinct CDR3 sequences, less than 15% seen once, with roughly a tenth in the top ten. Sequences were obtained from blood. These receptors were collected from a woman under 30 with Graves' hyperthyroidism.

The chain combines TRBV4-1 with TRBJ1-1; the D is unclear. The CDR3 loop spans 14 amino acids. The V gene lost 1 base and the J gene lost 4 bases, with 10 bases spanning the gap. Germline V gene sequence: CDR1 MGHRA, CDR2 YSYEKL. The CDR3 loop is CASSQVSGRTEAFF. CDR3 in DNA: TGCGCCAGCAGCCAAGTTTCAGGACGCACTGAAGCTTTCTTT.

This clonotype appeared many times. The rearrangement links TRBV12-5 to TRBJ2-1; TRBD2 aligns across 10 bases. Losses at the gene ends were 5 bases for V and 7 bases for J; bases not matched to a gene: 17. The germline CDR1 and CDR2 sequences are LGHNT and FRNRAP. The CDR3 sequence is 18 residues long. CDR3 in amino acids: CASGLSVKAGGLQNEQFF. CDR3 nucleotides: TGTGCTAGTGGTCTCTCGGTGAAAGCGGGAGGGCTACAAAATGAGCAGTTCTTC. Drawing the rest from reference TRBV12-5 and TRBJ2-1, the complete variable domain is DARVTQTPRHKVTEMGQEVTMRCQPILGHNTVFWYRQTMMQGLELLAYFRNRAPLDDSGMPKDRFSAEMPDATLATLKIQPSEPRDSAVYFCASGLSVKAGGLQNEQFFGPGTRLTVL.

This clonotype was seen at least ten times. This rearrangement joins TRBV20-1 to TRBJ1-1; D not resolved. The V end was cut by 6 bases, the J end by 2 bases, with 10 bases between. The length of the CDR3 is 12 residues. Germline V gives CDR1 DFQATT, CDR2 SNEGSKA (reference sequence). The DNA for the CDR3 is TGCAGTGCCTTCGAGGATAACACTGAAGCTTTCTTT. Residues: CSAFEDNTEAFF.

The chain has TRBV19 and TRBJ2-1; the D gene is possibly TRBD2 (5 bases). Trimming stripped 3 bases from V and 3 bases from J, with 15 bases between. The CDR3 loop spans 16 amino acids. Germline V gene sequence: CDR1 LNHDA, CDR2 SQIVND (reference sequence). The CDR3 region is CASSIWPRAGYNEQFF. Written as DNA, the CDR3 is TGTGCCAGTAGTATTTGGCCTAGGGCGGGCTACAATGAGCAGTTCTTC.

The sample holds a few counts of this clonotype. The chain recombines TRBV6-2 or TRBV6-3 with TRBJ2-3, with 7 bases fitting TRBD1. The CDR3 length is 15 residues. CDR1 is MNHEY, CDR2 SVGEGT, per germline. V was pared by 5 bases and J by 3 bases, with 8 bases of the junction left unmatched. The CDR3 coding sequence is TGTGCCAGCAGTATGACAGGGAGAGGAACAGATACGCAGTATTTT. This sequence encodes CASSMTGRGTDTQYF.

The chain couples TRBV4-3 to TRBJ2-7, with 9 bases fitting TRBD2. Germline lookup yields CDR1 LGHNA and CDR2 YSLEER. V was pared by 8 bases and J by 6 bases, with 17 bases of the junction left unmatched. The CDR3 is 16 amino acids. CDR3 DNA: TGCGCCAGCTCCCCGGCGGTAGCGGGAGAGTCAGGCGAGCAGTACTTC. This codes for CASSPAVAGESGEQYF.

This clonotype was recorded many times. The chain couples TRBV29-1 to TRBJ2-1; possible D gene TRBD1, 5 bases. The germline gives CDR1 SQVTM, CDR2 ANQGSEA. V shed 7 bases and J shed 4 bases, with 20 bases lying between them. This CDR3 has 15 residues. The CDR3 nucleotides are TGCAGCGGGGGCGGTTTGTGGCTAAATTACAATGAGCAGTTCTTC. It is translated as CSGGGLWLNYNEQFF.

This sequence joins TRBV15 and TRBJ1-6; D is uncertain. The CDR3 consists of 13 residues. V lost 8 bases to trimming and J lost 7 bases, with 12 bases between them. The germline V gene encodes CDR1 LNHNV and CDR2 YYDKDF (reference sequence). CDR3 sequence (DNA): TGTGCCACCCGACCCAGCGTGAATTCACCCCTCCACTTT. It yields the protein CATRPSVNSPLHF.

V usage is TRBV24-1 and J usage is TRBJ2-7; TRBD1 agrees at 7 bases. Germline lookup yields CDR1 KGHDR and CDR2 SFDVKD. The junction had 7 bases not matched to a gene; V was cut back by 5 bases and J by 4 bases. The CDR3 is 14 amino acids. The CDR3 sequence: CATSATGDQYEQYF. The CDR3 region has the DNA TGTGCCACCAGTGCAACAGGGGACCAGTACGAGCAGTACTTC.

The V call is TRBV14, the J call TRBJ1-1; a possible D gene is TRBD1 (6 bases). The V end lost 4 bases, the J end lost 5 bases, and 20 bases lay between the germline ends. The CDR3 sequence is 16 residues long. Germline CDR1 reads SGHDN; CDR2 reads FVKESK. Written as DNA, the CDR3 is TGTGCCAGCAGCCCAATGGGGAGGGGGGTGCGGACTGAAGCTTTCTTT. Encoded protein: CASSPMGRGVRTEAFF.

This clonotype appeared a few times. The J gene is TRBJ2-1, the V gene TRBV18; D not certain. CDR1 is KGHSH, CDR2 LQKENI, per germline. The CDR3 spans 14 residues. Trimming took 0 bases from V and 6 from J, leaving 9 bases between them. The CDR3, as DNA: TGTGCCAGCTCACCACCGTCACCTCCCAATGAGCAGTTCTTC. Translation: CASSPPSPPNEQFF.